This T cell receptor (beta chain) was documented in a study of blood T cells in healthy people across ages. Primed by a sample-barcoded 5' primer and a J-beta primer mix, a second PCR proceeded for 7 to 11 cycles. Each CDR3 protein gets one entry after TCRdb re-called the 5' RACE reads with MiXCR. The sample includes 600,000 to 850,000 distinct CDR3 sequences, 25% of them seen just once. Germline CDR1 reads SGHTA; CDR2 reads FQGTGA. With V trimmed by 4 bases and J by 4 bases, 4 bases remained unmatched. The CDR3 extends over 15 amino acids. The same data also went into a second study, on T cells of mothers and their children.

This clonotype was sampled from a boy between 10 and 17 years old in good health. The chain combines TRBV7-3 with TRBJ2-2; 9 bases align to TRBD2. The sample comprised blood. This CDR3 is CASSSIAGATGELFF. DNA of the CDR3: TGTGCCAGCAGCTCCATAGCGGGAGCCACCGGGGAGCTGTTTTTT.